Presented here are 23 T cell receptor beta chains from one specimen sequenced in a study of monozygotic twins with inflammatory bowel disease. From the 5' RACE reads, TCRdb lists one entry per CDR3 protein and no DNA. The sample shows about 450,000 distinct CDR3 sequences, and about 2.2% sits with its ten largest clones. What was sequenced was blood. The receptor set was obtained from a human donor with ulcerative colitis or Crohn's disease, or a healthy co-twin of an affected twin (not recorded which).

The gene calls are TRBV6-1 and TRBJ2-2; the TCRdb D gene call, TRBD2, has no DNA to confirm it. Germline CDR1 MNHNS, CDR2 SASEGT. This CDR3 spans 14 amino acids. The CDR3 reads CASSQRVNTGELFF.

The chain has TRBV29-1 and TRBJ1-2. Germline CDR1 and CDR2: SQVTM and ANQGSEA. The length of the CDR3 is 13 residues. This CDR3 is CSVGFGGGYGYTF.

The chain has TRBV28 and TRBJ2-1; TCRdb's assignment of TRBD1 cannot be checked, as there is no DNA. Germline-derived CDR1 and CDR2 are MDHEN and SYDVKM. This CDR3 is built from 20 residues. The CDR3 here is CASSISPGLPHPSSYNEQFF.

The chain has TRBV18 and TRBJ1-5. This CDR3 has 15 amino acids. CDR1 is KGHSH, CDR2 LQKENI, per germline. The CDR3 loop is CASSPSLAVDRPQHF.

The gene calls are TRBV19 and TRBJ1-6; TCRdb picks TRBD1, but there is no DNA to check that call. CDR1 is LNHDA and CDR2 is SQIVND in the germline V gene (reference sequence). CDR3 length equals 15 residues. The CDR3: CASTNYGQGYSPLHF.

The chain couples TRBV27 to TRBJ1-1. Per germline, CDR1 MNHEY and CDR2 SMNVEV (reference sequence). The CDR3 runs 16 residues. The CDR3 protein is CASGGGAQGLNTEAFF.

The rearrangement uses TRBV6-6 and TRBJ1-5; the TCRdb D gene call, TRBD1, has no DNA to confirm it. The CDR3 contains 14 residues. The V gene's germline CDR1 is MNHNY and CDR2 SVGAGI (reference sequence). This CDR3 reads CASRSGGEVQPQHF.

The chain couples TRBV6-5 to TRBJ2-7; TCRdb proposes TRBD1, but this gene call is untestable without DNA. In germline, CDR1 is MNHEY, CDR2 SVGAGI. The CDR3 sequence is 15 residues long. This CDR3 is CASSYSDRGTYEQYF.

The chain joins TRBV7-3 to TRBJ2-7; TCRdb indicates TRBD1, and absent DNA this call remains unverified. Germline V gene lookup returns CDR1 SGHTA and CDR2 FQGTGA. This CDR3 region has 13 residues. CDR3 amino acids: CASSSSTGYEQYF.

The gene calls are TRBV4-2 and TRBJ2-5; the D call from TCRdb, TRBD2, cannot be confirmed without DNA. Germline values: CDR1 LGHNA, CDR2 YNFKEQ. CDR3 length: 18 amino acids. CDR3 amino acids: CASSPAGTSGSLQETQYF.

The V call is TRBV19, the J call TRBJ2-1; TCRdb's D call of TRBD1 is untestable without DNA. This CDR3 has 16 amino acids. In germline, CDR1 is LNHDA, CDR2 SQIVND (reference sequence). The CDR3 is CASSRGGDILFGEQFF. Full variable domain (rest looked up from reference TRBV19 and TRBJ2-1): DGGITQSPKYLFRKEGQNVTLSCEQNLNHDAMYWYRQDPGQGLRLIYYSQIVNDFQKGDIAEGYSVSREKKESFPLTVTSAQKNPTAFYLCASSRGGDILFGEQFFGPGTRLTVL.

This chain links TRBV15 with TRBJ2-1; checking the TCRdb D call of TRBD1 is not possible without DNA. Germline CDR1 LNHNV, CDR2 YYDKDF (reference sequence). The CDR3 is 15 amino acids. The CDR3: CATSLLGTGNHEQFF.

The chain is built from TRBV20-1 and TRBJ1-2; the D call of TRBD1 rests on TCRdb alone, since no DNA is present to check it. Germline V gene lookup returns CDR1 DFQATT and CDR2 SNEGSKA (reference sequence). This CDR3 has 14 residues. CDR3 sequence: CSARDRGQANGYTF.

The chain carries TRBV7-2 and TRBJ1-4; TCRdb names TRBD1, which stays unverified in the absence of DNA. CDR1 is SGHTA, CDR2 FQGNSA, per germline. The CDR3 covers 14 residues. CDR3 loop: CASSRGGAGEKLFF.

This CDR3 reads CSARTDYGYTF. The chain carries TRBV29-1 and TRBJ1-2; as DNA is missing, the TRBD1 call by TCRdb cannot be tested. CDR1 is SQVTM, CDR2 ANQGSEA, per germline. This CDR3 contains 11 residues.

CDR3 in amino acids: CASSPDPARGGYTF. The chain recombines TRBV7-2 with TRBJ1-2. CDR1 and CDR2 (germline): SGHTA, FQGNSA. This CDR3 has 14 amino acids.

The genes are TRBV2 and TRBJ2-1; TCRdb's assignment of TRBD1 cannot be checked, as there is no DNA. In germline, CDR1 is SNHLY, CDR2 FYNNEI. The CDR3 covers 15 residues. The CDR3 sequence: CASSKGQVENNEQFF.

This rearrangement joins TRBV27 to TRBJ2-1; the D call of TRBD1 rests on TCRdb alone, since no DNA is present to check it. The CDR3 is 15 amino acids. Germline V gene data show CDR1 as MNHEY and CDR2 as SMNVEV (reference sequence). CDR3 sequence reads: CASSDRQQGYNEQFF.

This chain connects TRBV5-4 to TRBJ2-3; absent DNA, TCRdb's TRBD2 call cannot be checked. The germline V gene encodes CDR1 SGHNT and CDR2 YYREEE (reference sequence). CDR3 length equals 14 residues. The chain's CDR3 is CASSRDGAGDTQYF.

The rearrangement links TRBV25-1 to TRBJ2-5. CDR3 size: 13 residues. The germline gives CDR1 MGHDK, CDR2 SYGVNS. This CDR3 reads CASSEGDQETQYF.

The rearrangement links TRBV7-8 to TRBJ1-5. CDR3 size: 14 residues. Looked up from germline, CDR1 is SGHVS and CDR2 is FQNEAQ. The CDR3 here is CASSLAYSNQPQHF.

J is TRBJ2-7 and V is TRBV27. The CDR3 spans 14 residues. Germline V lookup: CDR1 MNHEY, CDR2 SMNVEV (reference sequence). Here the CDR3 reads CASSLRTDLHKQYF.

Here the CDR3 reads CAISESGLAGVSNYNEQFF. V is TRBV10-3 and J is TRBJ2-1; as DNA is missing, the TRBD2 call by TCRdb cannot be tested. Germline V CDR1 and CDR2: ENHRY, SYGVKD. The CDR3 sequence is 19 residues long.